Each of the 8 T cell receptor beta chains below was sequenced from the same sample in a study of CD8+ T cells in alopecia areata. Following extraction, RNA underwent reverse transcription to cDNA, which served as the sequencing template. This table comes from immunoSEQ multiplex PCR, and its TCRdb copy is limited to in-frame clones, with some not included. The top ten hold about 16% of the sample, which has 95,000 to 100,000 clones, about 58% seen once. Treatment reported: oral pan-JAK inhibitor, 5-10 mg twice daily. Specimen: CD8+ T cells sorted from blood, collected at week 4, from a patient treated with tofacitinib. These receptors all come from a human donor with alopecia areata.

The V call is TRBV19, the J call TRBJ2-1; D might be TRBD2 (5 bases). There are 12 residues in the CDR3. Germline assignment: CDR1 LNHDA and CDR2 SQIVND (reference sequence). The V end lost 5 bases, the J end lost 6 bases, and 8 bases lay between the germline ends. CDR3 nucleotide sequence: TGTGCCAGTAGTCATAGCGTCAATGAGCAGTTCTTC. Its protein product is CASSHSVNEQFF. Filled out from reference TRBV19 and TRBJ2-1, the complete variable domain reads DGGITQSPKYLFRKEGQNVTLSCEQNLNHDAMYWYRQDPGQGLRLIYYSQIVNDFQKGDIAEGYSVSREKKESFPLTVTSAQKNPTAFYLCASSHSVNEQFFGPGTRLTVL.

The CDR3 spells CLRTLPFNYGYTF. In DNA, the CDR3 is TGTCTGAGGACTCTTCCCTTTAACTATGGCTACACCTTC. The chain links TRBV19 to TRBJ1-2; D unclear. CDR1 is LNHDA, CDR2 SQIVND, per germline (reference sequence). The CDR3 has 13 amino acids.

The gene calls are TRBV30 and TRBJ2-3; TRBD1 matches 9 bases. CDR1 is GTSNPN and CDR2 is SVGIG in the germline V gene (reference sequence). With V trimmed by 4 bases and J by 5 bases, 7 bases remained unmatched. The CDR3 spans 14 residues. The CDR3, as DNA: TGTGCCTGGAATCCCGGGACAGGGCAAGATACGCAGTATTTT. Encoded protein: CAWNPGTGQDTQYF.

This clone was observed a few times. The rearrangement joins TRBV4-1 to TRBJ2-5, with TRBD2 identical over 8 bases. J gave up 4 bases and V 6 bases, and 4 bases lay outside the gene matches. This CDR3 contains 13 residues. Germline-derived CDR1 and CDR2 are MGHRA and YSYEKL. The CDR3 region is CASRGSGGETQYF. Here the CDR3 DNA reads TGCGCCAGCAGGGGCAGCGGGGGAGAGACCCAGTACTTC.

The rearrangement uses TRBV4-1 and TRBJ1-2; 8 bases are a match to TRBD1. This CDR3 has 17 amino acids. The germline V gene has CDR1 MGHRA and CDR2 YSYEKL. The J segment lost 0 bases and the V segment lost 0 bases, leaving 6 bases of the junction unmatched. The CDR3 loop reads CASSQDRGQVTNYGYTF. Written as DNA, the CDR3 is TGCGCCAGCAGCCAAGACAGGGGGCAAGTAACTAACTATGGCTACACCTTC.

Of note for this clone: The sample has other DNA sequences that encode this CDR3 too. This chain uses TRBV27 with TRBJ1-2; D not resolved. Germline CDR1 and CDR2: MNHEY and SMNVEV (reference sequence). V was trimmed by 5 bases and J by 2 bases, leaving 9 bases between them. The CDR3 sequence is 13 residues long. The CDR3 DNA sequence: TGTGCCAGCAGTCTAGGTCCGAACTATGGCTACACCTTC. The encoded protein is CASSLGPNYGYTF.

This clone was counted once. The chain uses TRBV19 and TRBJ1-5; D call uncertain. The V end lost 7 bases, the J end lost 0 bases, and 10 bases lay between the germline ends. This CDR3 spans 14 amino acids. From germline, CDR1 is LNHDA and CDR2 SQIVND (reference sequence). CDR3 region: CASTNLYSNQPQHF. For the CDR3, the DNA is TGTGCCAGTACCAATCTGTATAGCAATCAGCCCCAGCATTTT. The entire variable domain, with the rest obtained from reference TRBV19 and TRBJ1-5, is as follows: DGGITQSPKYLFRKEGQNVTLSCEQNLNHDAMYWYRQDPGQGLRLIYYSQIVNDFQKGDIAEGYSVSREKKESFPLTVTSAQKNPTAFYLCASTNLYSNQPQHFGDGTRLSIL.

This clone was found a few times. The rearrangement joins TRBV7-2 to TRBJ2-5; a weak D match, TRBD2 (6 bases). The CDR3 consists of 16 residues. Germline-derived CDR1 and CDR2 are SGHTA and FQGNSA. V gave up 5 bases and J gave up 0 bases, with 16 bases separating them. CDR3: CASSPRGRGYQETQYF. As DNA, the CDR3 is TGTGCCAGCAGCCCGAGGGGTCGGGGGTACCAAGAGACCCAGTACTTC. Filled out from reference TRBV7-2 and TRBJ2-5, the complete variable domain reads GAGVSQSPSNKVTEKGKDVELRCDPISGHTALYWYRQSLGQGLEFLIYFQGNSAPDKSGLPSDRFSAERTGGSVSTLTIQRTQQEDSAVYLCASSPRGRGYQETQYFGPGTRLLVL.